This T cell receptor (beta chain) derives from a study of blood T cell repertoires in COVID-19. About the study: Acute-phase and convalescent COVID-19 samples originated in the United States, Italy and Spain.

Trimming pared 1 base from V and 7 bases from J, leaving 8 bases between. The CDR3 covers 13 residues. Participants were aged about 18 to 89 years, lived in roughly 23 US areas, and enrolled virtually. Participants' own reports of clinical history determined their cohort assignment. Per the original methods: Nucleated cell counts were estimated from reference gene primer amplification. Assay: immunoSEQ multiplex PCR; the TCRdb copy retains only in-frame clones and omits some. That table furnishes V, J and clone size, whereas the DNA furnished D and trimming. This sample yields about 400,000 clones, of which about 86% are seen a single time; about 9.4% belongs to the top ten.

The rearrangement links TRBV12-3 or TRBV12-4 to TRBJ1-5; D is ambiguous. This receptor was obtained from a woman aged 45-59 years who had recovered from COVID-19. The specimen was PBMCs or T cells enriched from blood (not recorded which). The CDR3 spells CASSLVSRQPQHF. In DNA, the CDR3 is TGTGCCAGCAGTTTAGTCAGCAGGCAGCCCCAGCATTTT.